This entry concerns a single T cell receptor beta chain. The sample is drawn from a study of technical replicates of blood from a handful of donors. Generated by immunoSEQ multiplex PCR, the TCRdb table keeps only in-frame clones and is missing some. The table includes approximately 90,000 clones, approximately 95% detected once. The trim removed 5 bases at V and 8 bases at J, leaving 9 bases unmatched. The CDR3 length is 16 residues. Germline lookup yields CDR1 LGHNA and CDR2 YNFKEQ. The TCR originated in a human donor in good health. The sample was T cells isolated from PBMCs. The rearrangement links TRBV4-2 to TRBJ2-6, with 10 bases identical to TRBD2. The DNA for the CDR3 is TGTGCCAGCAGCTTACAAAGCGGGAGGGACCCCAACGTCCTGACTTTC. Translated, it gives CASSLQSGRDPNVLTF.